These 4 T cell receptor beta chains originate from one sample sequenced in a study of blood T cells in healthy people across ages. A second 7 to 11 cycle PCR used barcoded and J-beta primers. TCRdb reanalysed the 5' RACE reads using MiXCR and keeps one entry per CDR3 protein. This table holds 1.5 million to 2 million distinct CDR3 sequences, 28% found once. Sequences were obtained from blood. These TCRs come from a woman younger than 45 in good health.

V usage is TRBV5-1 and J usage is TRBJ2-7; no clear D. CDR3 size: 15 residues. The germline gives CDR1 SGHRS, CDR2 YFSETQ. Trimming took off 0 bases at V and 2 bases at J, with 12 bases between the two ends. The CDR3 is CASSLAGALTYEQYF. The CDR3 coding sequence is TGCGCCAGCAGCTTGGCCGGTGCACTCACCTACGAGCAGTACTTC.

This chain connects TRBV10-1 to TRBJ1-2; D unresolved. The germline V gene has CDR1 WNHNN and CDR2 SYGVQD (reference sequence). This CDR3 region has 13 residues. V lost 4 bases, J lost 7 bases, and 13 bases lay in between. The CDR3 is CASSAGQLSGYTF. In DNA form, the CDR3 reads TGCGCCAGCAGTGCGGGCCAATTGAGTGGCTACACCTTC.

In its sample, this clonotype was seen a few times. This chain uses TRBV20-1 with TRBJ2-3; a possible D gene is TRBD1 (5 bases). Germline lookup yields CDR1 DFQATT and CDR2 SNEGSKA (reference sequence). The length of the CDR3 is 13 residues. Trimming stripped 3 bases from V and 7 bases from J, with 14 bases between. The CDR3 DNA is TGCAGTGCTAGGACCCCAGGGATGTATACGCAGTATTTT. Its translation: CSARTPGMYTQYF.

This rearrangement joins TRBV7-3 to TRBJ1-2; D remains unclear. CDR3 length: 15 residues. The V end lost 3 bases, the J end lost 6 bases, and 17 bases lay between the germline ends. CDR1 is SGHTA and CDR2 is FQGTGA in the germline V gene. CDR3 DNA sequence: TGTGCCAGCAGCTTGTATTTGGGTAGTCTCGATGGCTACACCTTC. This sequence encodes CASSLYLGSLDGYTF. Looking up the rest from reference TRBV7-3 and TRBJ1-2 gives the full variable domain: GAGVSQTPSNKVTEKGKYVELRCDPISGHTALYWYRQSLGQGPEFLIYFQGTGAADDSGLPNDRFFAVRPEGSVSTLKIQRTERGDSAVYLCASSLYLGSLDGYTFGSGTRLTVV.